What follows describes a single TCR beta chain. Random hexamers were used to reverse transcribe 0.5 to 1 ug of RNA. An immunoSEQ multiplex PCR amplified TCR beta CDR3 over 54 Vbeta and 13 Jbeta. MiXCR was run by TCRdb on the immunoSEQ multiplex PCR reads, yielding one entry per CDR3 protein. The sample records 150,000 to 190,000 distinct CDR3 sequences, roughly 94% being singletons. These data belong to a study of CD8 T cells in Susac syndrome. CDR3 length equals 13 residues. Trimming stripped 3 bases from V and 8 bases from J, with 13 bases between. Germline V gene sequence: CDR1 LNHNV, CDR2 YYDKDF (reference sequence). The authors sequenced TCR beta from blood CD8+ and CD4+ T cells. Negative magnetic isolation gave CD8+ and CD4+ cells; FACS enriched CD8+ TEMRA.

The TCR sequence derives from a human donor with multiple sclerosis. Sequenced material: CD8+ T cells from PBMCs. The J gene is TRBJ1-1, the V gene TRBV15; tentatively, D is TRBD1 (5 bases). The CDR3 region is CATSSPPGREAFF. For the CDR3, the DNA is TGTGCCACCAGCAGCCCACCGGGACGAGAAGCTTTCTTT.